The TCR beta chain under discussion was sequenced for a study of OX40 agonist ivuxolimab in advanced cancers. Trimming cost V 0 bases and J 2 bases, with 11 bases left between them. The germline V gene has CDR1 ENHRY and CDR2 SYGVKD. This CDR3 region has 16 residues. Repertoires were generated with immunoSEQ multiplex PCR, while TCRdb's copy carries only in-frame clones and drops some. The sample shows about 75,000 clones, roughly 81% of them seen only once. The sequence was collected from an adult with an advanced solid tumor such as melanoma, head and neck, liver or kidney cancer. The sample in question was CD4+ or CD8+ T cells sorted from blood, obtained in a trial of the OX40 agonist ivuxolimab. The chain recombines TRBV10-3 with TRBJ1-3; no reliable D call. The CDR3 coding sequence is TGTGCCATCAGTGAGTCCTCGATAGGGACTGGAAACACCATATATTTT. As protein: CAISESSIGTGNTIYF.